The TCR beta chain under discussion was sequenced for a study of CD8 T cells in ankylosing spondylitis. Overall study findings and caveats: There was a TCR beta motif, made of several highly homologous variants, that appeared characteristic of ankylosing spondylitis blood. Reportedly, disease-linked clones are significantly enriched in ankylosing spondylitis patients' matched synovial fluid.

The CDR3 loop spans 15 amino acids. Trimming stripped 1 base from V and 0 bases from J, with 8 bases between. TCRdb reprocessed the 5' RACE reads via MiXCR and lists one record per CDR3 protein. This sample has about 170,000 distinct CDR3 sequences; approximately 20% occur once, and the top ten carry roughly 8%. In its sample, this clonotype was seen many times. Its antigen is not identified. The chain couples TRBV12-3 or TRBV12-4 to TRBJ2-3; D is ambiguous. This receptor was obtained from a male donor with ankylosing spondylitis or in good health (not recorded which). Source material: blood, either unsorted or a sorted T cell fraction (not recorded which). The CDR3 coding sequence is TGTGCCAGCAGTTTAGGCTCAGTAAGCACAGATACGCAGTATTTT. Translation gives CASSLGSVSTDTQYF.